This TCR beta chain was sequenced in a study of shared clonotypes between healthy human individuals. General study findings and limits: Naive subsets, compared against memory subsets, generally had larger estimated richness values.

Libraries were prepared by immunoSEQ multiplex PCR; TCRdb keeps only in-frame clonotypes and omits some of them. The sample lists about 1 million clones, under 80% occurring once. CDR1 MNHEY and CDR2 SMNVEV come from the germline V gene (reference sequence). The CDR3 totals 13 residues. Trimming removed 3 bases from V and 6 bases from J, with 12 bases in between. As regards this clone: Its antigen is currently unknown.

This rearrangement joins TRBV27 to TRBJ2-7; D unclear. Sequenced input: memory CD4+ T cells sorted from blood. The sample's subset: CD45RA-negative fraction. This receptor was identified in a man aged 18 to 29 in good health. The DNA of the CDR3 is TGTGCCAGCAGTTTTCGAGAAGGCCCCGAGCAGTACTTC. The encoded protein is CASSFREGPEQYF.